A selection of T cell receptor beta chains follows, all from one sample in a study of blood T cell repertoires in COVID-19. TCRdb keeps only in-frame clones here, not all; method: immunoSEQ multiplex PCR. The profile covers a few hundred thousand clones, with roughly 84% appearing a single time and around 6.5% taken by the ten largest. What was sequenced was PBMCs or T cells enriched from blood (not recorded which). These receptors all stem from a woman in her forties who had recovered from COVID-19. Each CDR3 is given with its conserved first and last residue. A D gene is named only where the DNA matches it firmly. Only some rows state a clone size, as once, few, many or a class for expanded clones.

. TRBJ1-2 TRBV24-1 . CVNGDYGYTF TGTGTCAATGGAGACTATGGCTACACCTTC
. TRBJ2-2 TRBV7-3 few CASSLNSVANTGELFF TGTGCCAGCAGCTTAAACTCGGTCGCGAACACCGGGGAGCTGTTTTTT
. TRBJ2-6 TRBV15 . CATSTEITGANVLTF TGTGCCACCAGCACCGAGATAACTGGGGCCAACGTCCTGACTTTC
. TRBJ2-2 TRBV9 . CASSVGGRAGTGELFF TGTGCCAGCAGCGTAGGAGGCAGGGCAGGGACCGGGGAGCTGTTTTTT
TRBD1 TRBJ1-2 TRBV6-5 . CASRQGQAYGYTF TGTGCCAGCAGGCAAGGACAGGCCTATGGCTACACCTTC
. TRBJ2-6 TRBV5-1 . CASSPSGANVLTF TGCGCCAGCAGCCCCTCCGGGGCCAACGTCCTGACTTTC
TRBD2 TRBJ2-1 TRBV7-2 once CASSLDLAGGGEQFF TGTGCCAGCAGCTTAGATCTAGCGGGAGGTGGAGAGCAGTTCTTC
TRBD1 TRBJ1-2 TRBV6-5 . CASSRDQGQGYGYTF TGTGCCAGCAGTCGGGACCAGGGACAGGGGTATGGCTACACCTTC
. TRBJ1-4 TRBV5-4 . CASSSKRGIGDEKLFF TGTGCCAGCAGCTCAAAGCGGGGGATTGGAGATGAAAAACTGTTTTTT
. TRBJ1-2 TRBV19 few CASSIRQTSRYGYTF TGTGCCAGTAGTATTAGGCAGACTTCCCGCTATGGCTACACCTTC
. TRBJ1-4 TRBV7-9 . CASSLDGSTNQGKLFF TGTGCCAGCAGCTTAGATGGCAGTACGAATCAGGGAAAACTGTTTTTT
TRBD2 TRBJ2-2 TRBV24-1 . CATSDRGLATGELFF TGTGCCACCAGTGACCGTGGACTAGCGACCGGGGAGCTGTTTTTT
TRBD2 TRBJ2-7 TRBV18 . CASSGLAGGYYEQYF TGTGCCAGCTCGGGACTAGCGGGAGGTTACTACGAGCAGTACTTC
. TRBJ2-6 TRBV3-1/TRBV3-2 . CASSQLPANVLTF TGTGCCAGCAGCCAACTCCCGGCCAACGTCCTGACTTTC
. TRBJ1-5 TRBV2 . CASSEDVSSNQPQHF TGTGCCAGCAGTGAAGACGTTAGTAGCAATCAGCCCCAGCATTTT
TRBD1 TRBJ2-3 TRBV27 once CASSFDRGTDTQYF TGTGCCAGCAGTTTTGACAGGGGAACAGATACGCAGTATTTT
TRBD1 TRBJ2-1 TRBV28 few CASSSSGTGVEFF TGTGCCAGCAGTTCCTCCGGGACAGGGGTCGAGTTCTTC
TRBD1 TRBJ1-2 TRBV28 . CASSDEGTGHYGYTF TGTGCCAGCAGTGATGAGGGGACAGGGCACTATGGCTACACCTTC
TRBD1 TRBJ1-1 TRBV7-2 . CASSPGTGGTEAFF TGTGCCAGCAGCCCTGGGACAGGGGGCACTGAAGCTTTCTTT
TRBD1 TRBJ1-6 TRBV6-5 few CASSPWTGVQSALHF TGTGCCAGCAGTCCTTGGACAGGGGTGCAGTCAGCCCTCCACTTT
. TRBJ1-1 TRBV11-2 . CASSLDVSTAEAFF TGTGCCAGCAGCTTAGACGTTTCCACGGCTGAAGCTTTCTTT
TRBD1 TRBJ2-1 TRBV5-4 . CASRTDRGLYNEQFF TGTGCCAGCAGAACCGACAGGGGTCTCTACAATGAGCAGTTCTTC
. TRBJ1-2 TRBV27 . CATYGGIDGYTF TGTGCCACTTACGGGGGAATAGATGGCTACACCTTC
. TRBJ2-7 TRBV15 . CATSRVQNPYEQYF TGTGCCACCAGCAGAGTTCAGAATCCCTACGAGCAGTACTTC
TRBD2 TRBJ2-5 TRBV28 . CASSPPTSGRPAETQYF TGTGCCAGCAGTCCCCCAACTAGCGGGAGGCCAGCCGAGACCCAGTACTTC
. TRBJ2-7 TRBV5-1 few CASSLSDRTFSPYEQYF TGCGCCAGCAGCTTGAGCGACAGGACTTTTTCCCCCTACGAGCAGTACTTC
. TRBJ1-1 TRBV29-1 . CSVEDLLNTEAFF TGCAGCGTTGAAGATCTACTGAACACTGAAGCTTTCTTT
. TRBJ2-1 TRBV19 . CASSIVLTEYNEQFF TGTGCCAGTAGTATAGTCCTGACAGAATACAATGAGCAGTTCTTC
TRBD2 TRBJ2-7 TRBV3-1/TRBV3-2 . CASSQGLVREQYF TGTGCCAGCAGCCAGGGACTAGTACGCGAGCAGTACTTC
TRBD1 TRBJ1-1 TRBV9 . CASSSDRGTEAFF TGTGCCAGCAGCTCAGACAGGGGGACTGAAGCTTTCTTT
. TRBJ1-5 TRBV19 . CASSRRGGNQPQHF TGTGCCAGTAGCCGCAGAGGGGGAAATCAGCCCCAGCATTTT
. TRBJ2-5 TRBV27 . CASSFPIRETQYF TGTGCCAGCAGTTTCCCCATTAGAGAGACCCAGTACTTC
. TRBJ2-7 TRBV2 . CASSESSYEQYF TGTGCCAGCAGTGAGAGCTCCTACGAGCAGTACTTC
TRBD2 TRBJ2-3 TRBV14 . CASSLGEGPDTQYF TGTGCCAGCAGCCTTGGGGAGGGCCCGGATACGCAGTATTTT
. TRBJ2-7 TRBV27 . CASSLLSGNSYEQYF TGTGCCAGCAGTTTATTGTCAGGTAACTCCTACGAGCAGTACTTC
TRBD1 TRBJ1-5 TRBV27 . CASRRQGWEPQHF TGTGCCAGCAGGCGACAGGGGTGGGAGCCCCAGCATTTT
TRBD2 TRBJ2-7 TRBV7-2 . CASSLVGGSMYEQYF TGTGCCAGCAGCTTAGTGGGCGGGAGTATGTACGAGCAGTACTTC
TRBD1 TRBJ1-2 TRBV5-4 . CASSPDRANYGYTF TGTGCCAGCAGCCCGGACAGGGCCAACTATGGCTACACCTTC
. TRBJ2-1 TRBV7-7 . CASSLGPGSYNEQFF TGTGCCAGCAGCTTAGGTCCGGGGTCCTACAATGAGCAGTTCTTC
TRBD1 TRBJ2-5 TRBV29-1 . CSVERPQGQQETQYF TGCAGCGTTGAAAGACCTCAGGGACAGCAAGAGACCCAGTACTTC
. TRBJ2-6 TRBV7-9 . CASSALYSPNSGANVLTF TGTGCCAGCAGCGCGTTGTACAGCCCCAACTCTGGGGCCAACGTCCTGACTTTC
TRBD2 TRBJ2-1 TRBV11-2 . CASSLVLRRLAGGNEQFF TGTGCCAGCAGCTTAGTCCTCAGGAGGCTAGCGGGAGGAAATGAGCAGTTCTTC
. TRBJ2-7 TRBV29-1 . CSVETDKAYEQYF TGCAGCGTTGAAACGGACAAAGCCTACGAGCAGTACTTC
. TRBJ1-1 TRBV27 . CASTPLFEGEQGGLTEAFF TGTGCCAGCACCCCTTTATTTGAAGGAGAGCAGGGAGGTTTGACTGAAGCTTTCTTT
TRBD1 TRBJ2-5 TRBV6-5 . CASSYHRGEETQYF TGTGCCAGCAGTTACCACAGGGGGGAGGAGACCCAGTACTTC
TRBD2 TRBJ2-1 TRBV9 . CASSVVGLAGLKTYNEQFF TGTGCCAGCAGCGTAGTTGGACTAGCGGGACTTAAAACATACAATGAGCAGTTCTTC
. TRBJ1-1 TRBV24-1 . CATSDPTGSTEAFF TGTGCCACCAGTGACCCTACGGGGAGCACTGAAGCTTTCTTT
. TRBJ2-7 TRBV28 . CASSLRRGPYEQYF TGTGCCAGCAGTTTGCGCAGAGGGCCCTACGAGCAGTACTTC
. TRBJ1-3 TRBV2 . CASSEDRSSGNTIYF TGTGCCAGCAGTGAAGACAGGTCCTCTGGAAACACCATATATTTT
. TRBJ2-7 TRBV3-1/TRBV3-2 . CASSPLKAFRDEQYF TGTGCCAGCAGCCCTCTAAAAGCGTTCAGGGACGAGCAGTACTTC
TRBD1 TRBJ1-2 TRBV7-9 . CASSLGQAPNYGYTF TGTGCCAGCAGCCTGGGACAGGCTCCTAACTATGGCTACACCTTC
. TRBJ1-2 TRBV28 . CGVERTPYGPNYGYTF TGTGGAGTGGAGAGGACACCTTACGGCCCTAACTATGGCTACACCTTC
TRBD2 TRBJ2-5 TRBV5-5 . CASTLSAGEETQYF TGTGCCAGCACCCTCTCGGCGGGAGAAGAGACCCAGTACTTC
. TRBJ1-1 TRBV27 . CASSQGISTEAFF TGTGCCAGCAGTCAGGGGATTAGCACTGAAGCTTTCTTT
. TRBJ2-6 TRBV3-1/TRBV3-2 . CASSHVTGRGLANVLTF TGTGCCAGCAGCCATGTTACAGGGAGGGGACTAGCCAACGTCCTGACTTTC